Listed here are 6 T cell receptor beta chains from one sample, sequenced in a study of tumor-infiltrating lymphocytes in primary liver carcinoma. Without any cell sorting, about 19-30 mg of bulk tissue yielded co-extracted RNA and DNA. Priming with a constant-region primer yielded TCR beta cDNA from around 0.45 ug total RNA. A slightly modified ARM-PCR protocol with three nested multiplex PCR rounds produced these TCR beta libraries. TRBV1-TRBV30 forward primers paired with a C-beta reverse primer drove the first two PCR rounds, around 9 cycles each. TCRdb re-called the multiplex PCR reads with MiXCR, one entry per CDR3 protein. The data contain roughly 40,000 distinct CDR3 sequences, 75% of them seen just once; the ten biggest clones take up 38%. Sample: tumor-adjacent normal liver tissue. The source is a woman aged 25 to 39 with primary liver carcinoma and hepatitis B virus infection.

Comment on this clonotype: The junction departs from the called germline gene at one end, perhaps through a read error. V usage is TRBV29-1 and J usage is TRBJ2-6; possibly TRBD2 for D (6 bases). This CDR3 is built from 15 residues. Germline V gene data show CDR1 as SQVTM and CDR2 as ANQGSEA. The CDR3 bases are TGCGGCGTTGCTGGGGAGGCCTCTCGGGCCAACGTCCTGACTTTC. It translates to CGVAGEASRANVLTF.

As to this clonotype: One end of the junction does not line up with germline, which may come from a read error. The genes are TRBV5-4 and TRBJ2-1; 7 bases are a match to TRBD2. This CDR3 is 14 amino acids long. Germline V CDR1 and CDR2: SGHNT, YYREEE (reference sequence). The CDR3: CDSSLGGPYNEQFF. The CDR3 nucleotides read TGTGACAGCAGCTTGGGAGGGCCCTACAATGAGCAGTTCTTC.

In its sample, this clonotype ranks as medium-sized. The V call is TRBV11-2, the J call TRBJ2-3; D may be TRBD1 or TRBD2 (6 bases each). Germline CDR1 SGHAT, CDR2 FQNNGV. The length of the CDR3 is 16 residues. V was trimmed by 2 bases and J by 0 bases, leaving 12 bases between them. The CDR3, as DNA: TGTGCCAGCAGCTTAAGGGGGGCCCTTAGCACAGATACGCAGTATTTT. Its protein product is CASSLRGALSTDTQYF. Filled out from reference TRBV11-2 and TRBJ2-3, the complete variable domain reads EAGVAQSPRYKIIEKRQSVAFWCNPISGHATLYWYQQILGQGPKLLIQFQNNGVVDDSQLPKDRFSAERLKGVDSTLKIQPAKLEDSAVYLCASSLRGALSTDTQYFGPGTRLTVL.

Only one count was recorded for this clonotype. Relative to the germline gene, one junction end is altered; a read error may explain this. Here the CDR3 reads CASSLSLGGDGQHF. The CDR3 coding sequence is TGTGCCAGCAGCTTGAGTCTAGGGGGAGACGGACAGCACTTC. The rearrangement links TRBV5-6 to TRBJ2-7, with D tentatively TRBD1 (6 bases). The CDR3 sequence is 14 residues long. Per germline, CDR1 SGHDT and CDR2 YYEEEE.

About this clonotype: A much larger clone differs by one base, so this may be a read error. The J gene is TRBJ2-2, the V gene TRBV21-1. TRBV21-1 is a pseudogene. The CDR3 consists of 17 residues. The CDR3: CASSPMTRNKNAGELFF. The DNA for the CDR3 is TGTGCCAGCAGCCCCATGACAAGGAACAAGAACGCCGGGGAGCTGTTTTTT.

About this clonotype: It is likely a read error, because the conserved phenylalanine at the end of the CDR3 is missing. The DNA is left out, because the CDR3 cannot be placed on it with certainty; the CDR3 is given as TCRdb lists it. The chain recombines TRBV7-8 with TRBJ2-2. Inclusive of both ends, the CDR3 amounts to 14 amino acids. CDR1 and CDR2 from the germline V gene are SGHVS and FQNEAQ. The CDR3 region is CASSLGLPTGELSS.